Shown below are 7 T cell receptor beta chains from a single sample sequenced in a study of Graves' ophthalmopathy and Graves' hyperthyroidism (dated by TCRdb to 2017 to 2018). These reads were obtained on an Illumina HiSeq 2000. For repertoire sequencing, the TCR beta CDR3 regions were amplified from RNA transcripts. The first round of RT-PCR was done with HTBI primers and the Qiagen OneStep RT-PCR kit, and was followed by a second round of multiplex PCR, then size selection and purification. TCRdb reworked the public reads: Q25 trimming with fastp, MiXCR clone assembly, productive beta chains retained. CDR3 protein duplicates are merged, each entry listing the most common genes and DNA. For this sample there are around 660,000 distinct CDR3 sequences; roughly 41% appear just once. The top ten clones comprise 2.5% to 3.5% of the sample. The source material was peripheral blood. The source is an adult man with Graves' ophthalmopathy.

The CDR3 nucleotides read TGTGCCAGCGGGAAGGACAGGGGGCAAGGCGCCGGAAACACCATATATTTT. It encodes CASGKDRGQGAGNTIYF. The chain employs TRBV2 and TRBJ1-3; 11 bases align to TRBD1. The CDR3 is made up of 17 amino acids. V shed 8 bases, J shed 4 bases, and the junction held 13 bases outside the gene matches. Germline CDR1 is SNHLY and CDR2 is FYNNEI. The full variable domain, with the rest looked up from reference TRBV2 and TRBJ1-3, is EPEVTQTPSHQVTQMGQEVILRCVPISNHLYFYWYRQILGQKVEFLVSFYNNEISEKSEIFDDQFSVERPDGSNFTLKIRSTKLEDSAMYFCASGKDRGQGAGNTIYFGEGSWLTVV.

On this clonotype: A much more abundant neighbour one base away suggests this may be a read error. The gene calls are TRBV10-3 and TRBJ1-1, with D perhaps matching TRBD1 (5 bases). The CDR3 sequence is 14 residues long. Per the germline V gene, CDR1 is ENHRY and CDR2 is SYGVKD. V lost 5 bases and J lost 1, with 11 bases in between. The CDR3 coding sequence is TGTGCCATCAGTCGGGACTCCTGGAACACTGAAGCTTTCTTT. Translating it yields CAISRDSWNTEAFF.

CDR3 DNA: TGTGCCAGCACCACCGGTGAGACCCAGTACTTC. As protein: CASTTGETQYF. V usage is TRBV6-1 and J usage is TRBJ2-5; D gene unclear. V was trimmed by 7 bases and J by 5 bases, leaving 8 bases between them. The CDR3 length is 11 residues. The germline CDR1 and CDR2 sequences are MNHNS and SASEGT.

This clonotype was counted at least ten times. The chain couples TRBV29-1 to TRBJ2-1; the D gene is possibly TRBD2 (6 bases). The CDR3 totals 13 residues. From germline, CDR1 is SQVTM and CDR2 ANQGSEA. Trimming stripped 3 bases from V and 5 bases from J, with 11 bases between. In DNA, the CDR3 is TGCAGCGTTGAGAGGCGGGGCCACAATGAGCAGTTCTTC. Translation: CSVERRGHNEQFF.

Remarks on this clonotype: The junction and the germline gene differ at one end; a read error may be behind it. The rearrangement joins TRBV9 to TRBJ2-6; 9 bases align to TRBD2. The CDR3 has 16 amino acids. Germline V gene lookup returns CDR1 SGDLS and CDR2 YYNGEE. DNA for the CDR3: TGTGCCAGCAGCGTAGAGCGGGGGGCGATGGCCTACGTCCTGACTTTC. It codes for CASSVERGAMAYVLTF.

This clonotype was seen more than once but under ten times. The V gene is TRBV4-2, the J gene TRBJ2-5; the D gene is possibly TRBD2 (7 bases). V lost 0 bases, J lost 8 bases, and 19 bases lay in between. The CDR3 runs to 16 residues. The V gene's germline CDR1 is LGHNA and CDR2 YNFKEQ. The CDR3 sequence: CASSQEWGGPIYTQYF. CDR3 DNA sequence: TGTGCCAGCAGCCAAGAGTGGGGGGGCCCAATATATACCCAGTACTTC.

This sequence joins TRBV29-1 and TRBJ1-1; 8 bases match TRBD1. In germline, CDR1 is SQVTM, CDR2 ANQGSEA. This CDR3 has 13 amino acids. Unmatched junction bases numbered 9, after V lost 8 bases and J lost 4 bases. This CDR3 reads CSIGGDRFTEAFF. The CDR3 nucleotides read TGCAGCATTGGTGGGGACAGGTTCACTGAAGCTTTCTTT.